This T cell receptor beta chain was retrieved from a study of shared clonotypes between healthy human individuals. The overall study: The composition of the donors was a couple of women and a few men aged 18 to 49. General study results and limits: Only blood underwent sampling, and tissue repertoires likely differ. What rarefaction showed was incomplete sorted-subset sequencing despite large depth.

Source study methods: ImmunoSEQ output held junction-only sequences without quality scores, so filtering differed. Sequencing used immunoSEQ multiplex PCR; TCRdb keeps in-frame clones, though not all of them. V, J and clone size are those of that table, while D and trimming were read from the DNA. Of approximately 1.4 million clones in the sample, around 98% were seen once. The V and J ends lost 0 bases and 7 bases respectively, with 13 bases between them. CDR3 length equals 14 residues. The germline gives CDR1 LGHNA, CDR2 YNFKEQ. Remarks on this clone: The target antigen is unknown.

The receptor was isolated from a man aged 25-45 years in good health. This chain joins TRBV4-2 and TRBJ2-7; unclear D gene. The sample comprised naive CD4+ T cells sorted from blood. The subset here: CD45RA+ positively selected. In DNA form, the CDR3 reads TGTGCCAGCAGCCAAGATGGATTCCTACGGGAGCAGTACTTC. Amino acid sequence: CASSQDGFLREQYF.